This T cell receptor (beta chain) was documented in a study of neurological immune-mediated disorders. The starting material, 2 million PBMCs stored at -80 C, gave rise to the unsorted libraries. From 15-18 subjects, over 180 million TCR-beta sequences were obtained in each sequencing run. TCRdb used MiXCR to reprocess the 5' RACE reads, holding one entry per CDR3 protein. In the table there are under 50,000 distinct CDR3 sequences, about 26% of which are singletons. CDR3 size: 15 residues. From germline, CDR1 is SGHKS and CDR2 YYEKEE (reference sequence). The junction had 10 bases not matched to a gene; V was cut back by 4 bases and J by 6 bases. This clonotype has just a few counts.

The clonotype originates from a woman in her seventies in good health. The rearrangement links TRBV5-5 to TRBJ2-1, with 7 bases lining up with TRBD1. The specimen was PBMCs. Here the CDR3 reads CASSPQGQNFNEQFF. The CDR3 bases are TGTGCCAGCAGCCCCCAGGGACAGAACTTCAATGAGCAGTTCTTC.